This TCR beta chain derives from a study of CD8 T cells in Susac syndrome (dated by TCRdb to about 2019). Concerning the study at large: Repertoire sequencing was used to test whether CD8+ T cell activation and differentiation in Susac syndrome was antigen driven. The clonality of the CD8+ T cell repertoire was compared across approximately twelve healthy donors, about 14 Susac syndrome patients and under 18 multiple sclerosis patients. On the study overall, not on this receptor specifically: The study acknowledged that relatively few individuals were included in the TCR sequencing and HLA analysis.

Reading from cysteine to phenylalanine, the CDR3 counts 13 amino acids. This entry keeps only the CDR3 DNA: 39 bases, framed from base 1. CDR1 is given as SEHNR and CDR2 as FQNEAQ, both from the germline V gene (reference sequence). V loses 3 bases, J loses 5 bases, and the germline ends lie 10 bases apart. RNA was extracted using the RNeasy kit, and about 0.5 to 1 ug of the RNA was reverse transcribed with random hexamers. TCR beta CDR3 regions were amplified with the immunoSEQ multiplex PCR assay covering 54 Vbeta and 13 Jbeta segments. To correct PCR amplification bias, a synthetic template baseline was used for both primer optimization and computational correction. The authors' pipeline ran thus. Reads were assigned to V, D and J genes according to IMGT and analyzed in immunoSEQ Analyzer, with only productive sequences retained. Clonality was calculated as one minus the Shannon entropy normalized by log2 of the number of productive unique sequences. For each patient and control, public and private clones were evaluated within the 100 most prevalent clones. Clones were defined as Susac-specific when absent from the healthy and MS cohorts, from roughly 1,100 published viral clones and from other ImmuneACCESS disease sequences. TCRdb applied fastp at Q25 and MiXCR to the public reads, then kept only in-frame beta chains. Rows merge per CDR3 protein into single entries with the most common DNA and genes. TCRdb, not the authors, supplied the V and J calls. In this sample the table shows around 50,000 distinct CDR3 sequences, more than 85% of which occur a single time. In total, the top ten clones hold 0.41% of the sample.

Peripheral blood CD8+ and CD4+ T cells from healthy donors, Susac syndrome patients and multiple sclerosis patients were profiled using high-throughput TCR beta sequencing. Healthy donors were included as age- and sex-matched controls. Bulk CD8+ and CD4+ T cells were purified by magnetic negative isolation, while CD8+ TEMRA cells were enriched using FACS. Blood was collected in EDTA tubes and processed within 24 hours, with PBMCs isolated through density gradient centrifugation. PBMCs intended for TCR sequencing were cryopreserved in liquid nitrogen and were subsequently thawed in a 37 degrees C water bath. A purity of at least 90% was achieved for sorted or isolated CD4+, CD8+ and CD8+ TEMRA cells. Note on this clonotype: This clone's antigen is unknown. It has no much larger one-base neighbor in the sample; base qualities were not kept.

The sequencing sample was made of CD8+ T cells from PBMCs. This TCR was recovered from a human donor in good health. Here the chain combines TRBV7-9 and TRBJ2-5; TRBD2 might be the D gene, on 6 matching bases. The CDR3 region: CASSFPGAETQYF. The DNA reads as follows: TGTGCCAGCAGCTTTCCGGGAGCTGAGACCCAGTACTTC.